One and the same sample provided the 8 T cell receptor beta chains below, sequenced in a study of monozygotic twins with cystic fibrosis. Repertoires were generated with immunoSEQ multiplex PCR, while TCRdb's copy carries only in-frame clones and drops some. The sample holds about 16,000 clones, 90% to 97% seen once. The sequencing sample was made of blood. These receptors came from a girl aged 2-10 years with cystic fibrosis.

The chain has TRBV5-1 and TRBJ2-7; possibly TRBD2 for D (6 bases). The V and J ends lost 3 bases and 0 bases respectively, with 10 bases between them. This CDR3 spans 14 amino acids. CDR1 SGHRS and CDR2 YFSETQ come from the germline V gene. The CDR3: CASSSGGASYEQYF. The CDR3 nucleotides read TGCGCCAGCAGCTCAGGCGGGGCCTCCTACGAGCAGTACTTC.

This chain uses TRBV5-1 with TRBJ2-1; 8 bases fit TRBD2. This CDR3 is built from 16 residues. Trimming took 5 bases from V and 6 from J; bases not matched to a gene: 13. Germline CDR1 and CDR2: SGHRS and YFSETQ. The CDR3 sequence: CASRSRVAGGFNEQFF. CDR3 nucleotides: TGCGCCAGCAGGTCCCGGGTGGCGGGGGGATTCAATGAGCAGTTCTTC. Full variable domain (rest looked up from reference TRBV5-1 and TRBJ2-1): KAGVTQTPRYLIKTRGQQVTLSCSPISGHRSVSWYQQTPGQGLQFLFEYFSETQRNKGNFPGRFSGRQFSNSRSEMNVSTLELGDSALYLCASRSRVAGGFNEQFFGPGTRLTVL.

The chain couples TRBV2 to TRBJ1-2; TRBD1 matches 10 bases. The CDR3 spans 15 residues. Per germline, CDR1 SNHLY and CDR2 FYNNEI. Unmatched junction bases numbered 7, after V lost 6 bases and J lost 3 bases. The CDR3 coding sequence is TGTGCCAGCAGGGGGGACAGGGGTACATACTATGGCTACACCTTC. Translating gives CASRGDRGTYYGYTF. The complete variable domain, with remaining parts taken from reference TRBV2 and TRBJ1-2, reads EPEVTQTPSHQVTQMGQEVILRCVPISNHLYFYWYRQILGQKVEFLVSFYNNEISEKSEIFDDQFSVERPDGSNFTLKIRSTKLEDSAMYFCASRGDRGTYYGYTFGSGTRLTVV.

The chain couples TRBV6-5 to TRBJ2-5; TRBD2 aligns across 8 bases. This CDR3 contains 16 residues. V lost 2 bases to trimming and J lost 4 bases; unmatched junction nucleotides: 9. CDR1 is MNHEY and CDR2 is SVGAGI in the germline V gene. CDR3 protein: CASSYGTSWGGETQYF. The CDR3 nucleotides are TGTGCCAGCAGTTACGGGACTAGTTGGGGAGGAGAGACCCAGTACTTC.

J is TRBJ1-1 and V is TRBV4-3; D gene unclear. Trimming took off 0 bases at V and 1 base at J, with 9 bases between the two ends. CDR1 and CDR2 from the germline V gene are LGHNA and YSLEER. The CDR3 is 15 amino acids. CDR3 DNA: TGCGCCAGCAGCCAAGACCTTTCAGGGAACACTGAAGCTTTCTTT. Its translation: CASSQDLSGNTEAFF.

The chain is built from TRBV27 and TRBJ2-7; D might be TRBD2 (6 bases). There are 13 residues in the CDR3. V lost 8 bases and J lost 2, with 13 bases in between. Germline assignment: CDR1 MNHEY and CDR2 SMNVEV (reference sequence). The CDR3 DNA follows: TGTGCCAGCCGCACGACGGGGGCCTACGAGCAGTACTTC. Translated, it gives CASRTTGAYEQYF.

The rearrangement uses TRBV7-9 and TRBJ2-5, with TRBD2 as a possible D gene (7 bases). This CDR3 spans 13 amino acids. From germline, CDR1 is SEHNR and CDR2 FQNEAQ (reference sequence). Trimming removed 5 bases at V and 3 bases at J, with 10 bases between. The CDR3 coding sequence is TGTGCCAGCAGCGTAGGGGGGGAAGAGACCCAGTACTTC. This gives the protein CASSVGGEETQYF.

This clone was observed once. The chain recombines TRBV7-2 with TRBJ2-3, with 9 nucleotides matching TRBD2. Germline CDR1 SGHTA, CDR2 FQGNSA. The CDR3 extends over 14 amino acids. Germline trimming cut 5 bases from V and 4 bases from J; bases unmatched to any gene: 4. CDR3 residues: CASSPRTSADTQYF. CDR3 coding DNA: TGTGCCAGCAGCCCGAGGACTAGCGCAGATACGCAGTATTTT.